This is a list of T cell receptor beta chains from one sample in a study of T cell responses to AZD1222 COVID-19 vaccine. Profiling relied on immunoSEQ multiplex PCR, and the TCRdb table lists in-frame clones only, not all of them. Among about 99,000 clones listed, approximately 90% were seen once. Source: peripheral blood, taken on day 0 of AZD1222 vaccination. The source is an adult in good health. Each CDR3 is given with its conserved first and last residue. D genes are given only for firm matches. Rows give clone size only sometimes, using once, few, many, or a class for an expanded clone.

CDR3 protein: CSVEDSGRGLGYTF; CDR3 DNA: TGCAGCGTTGAAGATTCAGGGAGGGGGCTTGGCTACACCTTC; clone size: NA; V gene: TRBV29-1; J gene: TRBJ1-2; D gene: TRBD1
CDR3 protein: CASSSDAGQGKGETQYF; CDR3 DNA: TGTGCCAGCAGCTCCGACGCCGGGCAGGGGAAGGGAGAGACCCAGTACTTC; clone size: few; V gene: TRBV7-9; J gene: TRBJ2-5; D gene: NA
CDR3 protein: CASSLGGGGPDTQYF; CDR3 DNA: TGTGCCAGCAGCTTAGGGGGCGGGGGGCCAGATACGCAGTATTTT; clone size: once; V gene: TRBV7-6; J gene: TRBJ2-3; D gene: TRBD2
CDR3 protein: CASSLVPGGGAEAFF; CDR3 DNA: TGTGCCAGCAGCTTGGTTCCCGGGGGCGGCGCTGAAGCTTTCTTT; clone size: NA; V gene: TRBV5-4; J gene: TRBJ1-1; D gene: NA
CDR3 protein: CASSEDWGKQETQYF; CDR3 DNA: TGTGCCAGCAGTGAAGATTGGGGCAAGCAAGAGACCCAGTACTTC; clone size: once; V gene: TRBV2; J gene: TRBJ2-5; D gene: NA
CDR3 protein: CASSEGTGAYNEQFF; CDR3 DNA: TGTGCCAGCAGCGAGGGGACAGGGGCGTACAATGAGCAGTTCTTC; clone size: NA; V gene: TRBV2; J gene: TRBJ2-1; D gene: TRBD1
CDR3 protein: CASSPTTTSGNTIYF; CDR3 DNA: TGTGCCAGCAGCCCGACAACAACCTCTGGAAACACCATATATTTT; clone size: NA; V gene: TRBV6-5; J gene: TRBJ1-3; D gene: NA
CDR3 protein: CAGSIAGRTGELFF; CDR3 DNA: TGTGCCGGGTCAATAGCGGGGCGAACCGGGGAGCTGTTTTTT; clone size: NA; V gene: TRBV19; J gene: TRBJ2-2; D gene: TRBD2
CDR3 protein: CASSLMVQSNQPQHF; CDR3 DNA: TGTGCCAGCAGCTTAATGGTACAGAGTAATCAGCCCCAGCATTTT; clone size: NA; V gene: TRBV7-2; J gene: TRBJ1-5; D gene: NA
CDR3 protein: CASSLVGGSYGYTF; CDR3 DNA: TGTGCCAGCAGCTTGGTTGGGGGGTCCTATGGCTACACCTTC; clone size: NA; V gene: TRBV5-8; J gene: TRBJ1-2; D gene: NA
CDR3 protein: CASSRLAGGPYEQFF; CDR3 DNA: TGTGCCAGCAGCCGACTAGCGGGAGGGCCCTATGAGCAGTTCTTC; clone size: NA; V gene: TRBV7-3; J gene: TRBJ2-1; D gene: TRBD2
CDR3 protein: CSARADYGYTF; CDR3 DNA: TGCAGTGCTAGAGCTGACTATGGCTACACCTTC; clone size: NA; V gene: TRBV20-1; J gene: TRBJ1-2; D gene: NA
CDR3 protein: CASVLGGTGELFF; CDR3 DNA: TGTGCCAGCGTTTTGGGTGGCACCGGGGAGCTGTTTTTT; clone size: NA; V gene: TRBV12-3/TRBV12-4; J gene: TRBJ2-2; D gene: NA
CDR3 protein: CASSQGANQPQHF; CDR3 DNA: TGTGCCAGCAGTCAAGGGGCAAATCAGCCCCAGCATTTT; clone size: NA; V gene: TRBV27; J gene: TRBJ1-5; D gene: NA
CDR3 protein: CASSQDGNYGYTF; CDR3 DNA: TGCGCCAGCAGCCAAGACGGTAACTATGGCTACACCTTC; clone size: NA; V gene: TRBV4-1; J gene: TRBJ1-2; D gene: NA
CDR3 protein: CASRQRDLGEQFF; CDR3 DNA: TGTGCCAGCAGACAGCGGGATCTCGGTGAGCAGTTCTTC; clone size: NA; V gene: TRBV12-3/TRBV12-4; J gene: TRBJ2-1; D gene: TRBD2
CDR3 protein: CASSLEGLGGAYSPLHF; CDR3 DNA: TGTGCCAGCAGCTTAGAGGGACTAGGGGGGGCCTATTCACCCCTCCACTTT; clone size: NA; V gene: TRBV7-8; J gene: TRBJ1-6; D gene: NA
CDR3 protein: CASTKSPTQASGGYTF; CDR3 DNA: TGTGCCAGCACCAAAAGCCCAACGCAGGCTTCGGGTGGCTACACCTTC; clone size: NA; V gene: TRBV11-3; J gene: TRBJ1-2; D gene: NA
CDR3 protein: CAIRGDSSLLNTEAFF; CDR3 DNA: TGTGCCATCAGAGGGGACAGTTCTTTGCTGAACACTGAAGCTTTCTTT; clone size: NA; V gene: TRBV10-3; J gene: TRBJ1-1; D gene: TRBD1
CDR3 protein: CASSSLSVNTEAFF; CDR3 DNA: TGTGCCAGCAGCTCACTGTCGGTTAACACTGAAGCTTTCTTT; clone size: NA; V gene: TRBV7-6; J gene: TRBJ1-1; D gene: NA
CDR3 protein: CASSLFRGPNTEAFF; CDR3 DNA: TGTGCCAGCAGCTTGTTCAGGGGTCCGAACACTGAAGCTTTCTTT; clone size: once; V gene: TRBV5-6; J gene: TRBJ1-1; D gene: NA
CDR3 protein: CASSIGDNSYEQYF; CDR3 DNA: TGTGCCAGTAGTATAGGGGACAACTCCTACGAGCAGTACTTC; clone size: NA; V gene: TRBV19; J gene: TRBJ2-7; D gene: NA
CDR3 protein: CASSVAVPGELFF; CDR3 DNA: TGTGCCAGCAGCGTGGCGGTACCCGGGGAGCTGTTTTTT; clone size: NA; V gene: TRBV12-3/TRBV12-4; J gene: TRBJ2-2; D gene: NA
CDR3 protein: CAISESGQGKTNTIYF; CDR3 DNA: TGTGCCATCAGTGAGTCAGGACAGGGCAAGACAAACACCATATATTTT; clone size: NA; V gene: TRBV10-3; J gene: TRBJ1-3; D gene: TRBD1
CDR3 protein: CASRSQGLGYGYTF; CDR3 DNA: TGTGCCAGCAGGTCACAGGGTTTAGGCTATGGCTACACCTTC; clone size: NA; V gene: TRBV6-5; J gene: TRBJ1-2; D gene: NA
CDR3 protein: CASSWGRGALDIQYF; CDR3 DNA: TGTGCCAGCAGTTGGGGTCGGGGGGCGCTAGACATTCAGTACTTC; clone size: NA; V gene: TRBV6-2/TRBV6-3; J gene: TRBJ2-4; D gene: NA
CDR3 protein: CASSLAGSREAFF; CDR3 DNA: TGTGCCAGCAGTTTAGCGGGCAGCCGTGAAGCTTTCTTT; clone size: NA; V gene: TRBV28; J gene: TRBJ1-1; D gene: NA
CDR3 protein: CASSPGLAGATGELFF; CDR3 DNA: TGTGCCAGCAGCCCCGGACTAGCGGGAGCCACCGGGGAGCTGTTTTTT; clone size: many; V gene: TRBV11-3; J gene: TRBJ2-2; D gene: TRBD2
CDR3 protein: CASSLLGQGARGAKNIQYF; CDR3 DNA: TGTGCCAGCAGCTTGTTGGGACAGGGGGCTCGGGGAGCCAAAAACATTCAGTACTTC; clone size: NA; V gene: TRBV5-1; J gene: TRBJ2-4; D gene: TRBD1
CDR3 protein: CASRSGTPNSPLHF; CDR3 DNA: TGCGCCAGCAGGTCCGGGACTCCTAATTCACCCCTCCACTTT; clone size: NA; V gene: TRBV4-1; J gene: TRBJ1-6; D gene: NA
CDR3 protein: CASSLGGGLGYNEQFF; CDR3 DNA: TGTGCCAGCAGCTTAGGCGGGGGGCTAGGTTACAATGAGCAGTTCTTC; clone size: NA; V gene: TRBV7-3; J gene: TRBJ2-1; D gene: TRBD2
CDR3 protein: CASSLFGVLSGNTIYF; CDR3 DNA: TGTGCCAGCAGCCTATTCGGGGTCCTATCTGGAAACACCATATATTTT; clone size: NA; V gene: TRBV11-3; J gene: TRBJ1-3; D gene: NA
CDR3 protein: CASSATSGGANEQFF; CDR3 DNA: TGTGCCAGCAGTGCTACTAGCGGGGGGGCCAATGAGCAGTTCTTC; clone size: NA; V gene: TRBV6-4; J gene: TRBJ2-1; D gene: TRBD2
CDR3 protein: CAISTVGLYNSPLHF; CDR3 DNA: TGTGCCATCAGTACAGTAGGACTTTATAATTCACCCCTCCACTTT; clone size: NA; V gene: TRBV10-3; J gene: TRBJ1-6; D gene: NA
CDR3 protein: CASSLSGGTEQFF; CDR3 DNA: TGTGCCAGCAGCTTATCGGGGGGGACTGAGCAGTTCTTC; clone size: NA; V gene: TRBV7-3; J gene: TRBJ2-1; D gene: TRBD2
CDR3 protein: CASSYVGETQYF; CDR3 DNA: TGTGCCAGCAGTTACGTGGGAGAGACCCAGTACTTC; clone size: NA; V gene: TRBV6-5; J gene: TRBJ2-5; D gene: NA
CDR3 protein: CASSQEVLLGDTDTQYF; CDR3 DNA: TGTGCCAGCAGCCAGGAGGTCCTCCTGGGGGACACAGATACGCAGTATTTT; clone size: NA; V gene: TRBV4-2; J gene: TRBJ2-3; D gene: NA
CDR3 protein: CASSYGTGGLNEQFF; CDR3 DNA: TGTGCCAGCAGTTACGGGACAGGGGGTTTGAATGAGCAGTTCTTC; clone size: NA; V gene: TRBV27; J gene: TRBJ2-1; D gene: TRBD1